The 31 T cell receptor beta chains below come from one sample, sequenced in a study of OX40 agonist ivuxolimab in advanced cancers. The data were produced by immunoSEQ multiplex PCR, yet TCRdb's version contains in-frame clones alone and is incomplete. The sample records approximately 50,000 clones, 70% to 90% being singletons. The starting material was CD4+ or CD8+ T cells sorted from blood, obtained in a trial of the OX40 agonist ivuxolimab. These receptors were taken from an adult with an advanced solid tumor such as melanoma, head and neck, liver or kidney cancer.

The chain carries TRBV4-1 and TRBJ2-3, with 7 nucleotides matching TRBD1. This CDR3 has 15 residues. Germline loops: CDR1 MGHRA, CDR2 YSYEKL. J lost 2 bases, V lost 3 bases, and 5 bases had no gene match. The CDR3 loop reads CASSHPGQNTDTQYF. The CDR3 bases are TGCGCCAGCAGCCACCCGGGACAGAACACAGATACGCAGTATTTT.

This clone was counted a single time. V usage is TRBV30 and J usage is TRBJ1-5; the D gene is possibly TRBD1 (5 bases). CDR3 length equals 13 residues. V dropped 1 base and J dropped 6 bases, with 10 bases sitting between them. Germline V CDR1 and CDR2: GTSNPN, SVGIG (reference sequence). Here the CDR3 reads CAWSAGARQPQHF. Written as DNA, the CDR3 is TGTGCCTGGAGTGCTGGGGCTCGTCAGCCCCAGCATTTT.

The J gene is TRBJ2-7, the V gene TRBV2, with 11 positions matching TRBD1. Unmatched junction bases numbered 5, after V lost 3 bases and J lost 4 bases. Germline loops: CDR1 SNHLY, CDR2 FYNNEI. This CDR3 has 15 residues. The CDR3 coding sequence is TGTGCCAGCAGTGACCCCGGGACAGGGGGTTACGAGCAGTACTTC. It encodes CASSDPGTGGYEQYF.

The chain employs TRBV4-2 and TRBJ1-2, with D maybe TRBD1 (6 bases). The CDR3 has 14 amino acids. The V gene lost 1 base and the J gene lost 6 bases, with 12 bases spanning the gap. Germline V gives CDR1 LGHNA, CDR2 YNFKEQ. The CDR3 protein is CASSQGRGRDGYTF. Written as DNA, the CDR3 is TGTGCCAGCAGCCAAGGTCGGGGGCGAGATGGCTACACCTTC.

In this sample, this clone turned up once. This rearrangement joins TRBV10-2 to TRBJ1-2; the D is unclear. This CDR3 region has 15 residues. CDR1 WSHSY and CDR2 SAAADI come from the germline V gene. Trimming cost V 3 bases and J 8 bases, with 19 bases left between them. The CDR3 here is CASSDSHAPVEGYTF. The CDR3 bases are TGCGCCAGCAGTGACTCACACGCCCCGGTTGAGGGCTACACCTTC.

This chain connects TRBV10-2 to TRBJ1-1; D unresolved. The CDR3 is made up of 14 amino acids. Between the trimmed V and J ends, which lost 0 bases and 2 bases, there was a span of 7 bases. In germline, CDR1 is WSHSY, CDR2 SAAADI. The CDR3 region is CASSESDGNTEAFF. CDR3 bases: TGCGCCAGCAGTGAGTCAGACGGTAACACTGAAGCTTTCTTT.

V gene TRBV7-9 combines with J gene TRBJ2-1, with TRBD2 matching over 10 bases. The CDR3 runs to 17 residues. V lost 1 base, J lost 1 base, and 4 bases stayed unmatched. Germline assignment: CDR1 SEHNR and CDR2 FQNEAQ (reference sequence). The CDR3 DNA follows: TGTGCCAGCAGCTTAGTAGGAGCGGGGGGGTCCTACAATGAGCAGTTCTTC. This gives the protein CASSLVGAGGSYNEQFF.

J is TRBJ2-1 and V is TRBV5-5; D may be TRBD1 (5 bases). V lost 4 bases, J lost 9 bases, and 14 bases lay in between. CDR1 SGHKS and CDR2 YYEKEE come from the germline V gene (reference sequence). This CDR3 region has 13 residues. The CDR3 DNA sequence: TGTGCCAGCAGCCGCGACAGTACAACTGAGCAGTTCTTC. Translating it yields CASSRDSTTEQFF.

This chain links TRBV30 with TRBJ1-3; D gene ambiguous. CDR3 length: 14 residues. V lost 3 bases to trimming and J lost 0 bases, with 9 bases between them. Germline CDR1 GTSNPN, CDR2 SVGIG (reference sequence). The CDR3 loop reads CAWSETGSGNTIYF. In DNA, the CDR3 is TGTGCCTGGAGCGAGACTGGCTCTGGAAACACCATATATTTT.

The gene calls are TRBV13 and TRBJ2-5, with D possibly called TRBD1 or TRBD2 (5 bases each). The CDR3 totals 17 residues. The V gene's germline CDR1 is PRHDT and CDR2 FYEKMQ (reference sequence). V shed 0 bases and J shed 7 bases, with 21 bases lying between them. This CDR3 is CASSLGEGTRHAGTQYF. The CDR3, as DNA: TGTGCCAGCAGCTTAGGCGAAGGGACCCGGCATGCAGGGACCCAGTACTTC.

The rearrangement uses TRBV5-1 and TRBJ2-4; D is tentatively TRBD1 or TRBD2 (5 bases each). Germline lookup yields CDR1 SGHRS and CDR2 YFSETQ. V dropped 5 bases and J dropped 8 bases, with 11 bases sitting between them. CDR3 length equals 12 residues. The CDR3 here is CASSFGDDIQYF. The CDR3 DNA reads as TGCGCCAGCAGTTTCGGGGACGACATTCAGTACTTC.

This clone was detected once. This chain connects TRBV5-4 to TRBJ1-5; TRBD1 aligns across 8 bases. CDR1 is SGHNT, CDR2 YYREEE, per germline (reference sequence). This CDR3 has 14 amino acids. Germline trimming cut 4 bases from V and 4 bases from J; bases unmatched to any gene: 4. The CDR3 DNA reads as TGTGCCAGCAGCATCGGACAGGGTAATCAGCCCCAGCATTTT. Protein: CASSIGQGNQPQHF.

The chain has TRBV4-3 and TRBJ1-6; unclear D gene. This CDR3 has 15 residues. The germline V gene encodes CDR1 LGHNA and CDR2 YSLEER. V was trimmed by 0 bases and J by 6 bases, leaving 9 bases between them. The CDR3 nucleotides read TGCGCCAGCAGCCAAGATAGCGGACCTAATTCACCCCTCCACTTT. This codes for CASSQDSGPNSPLHF.

The genes are TRBV4-1 and TRBJ2-1, with 9 bases lining up with TRBD2. V lost 0 bases to trimming and J lost 2 bases; unmatched junction nucleotides: 8. Germline V CDR1 and CDR2: MGHRA, YSYEKL. This CDR3 is 18 amino acids long. Written as DNA, the CDR3 is TGCGCCAGCAGCCAAGATATGCGCGGGGGGGCGCCCTACAATGAGCAGTTCTTC. It yields the protein CASSQDMRGGAPYNEQFF.

This chain connects TRBV13 to TRBJ2-5; D is possibly TRBD1 or TRBD2 (5 bases each). The CDR3 is made up of 13 amino acids. The germline CDR1 and CDR2 sequences are PRHDT and FYEKMQ (reference sequence). V was cut by 5 bases and J by 4 bases, with 11 bases left in between. CDR3 sequence reads: CASSPWDGETQYF. CDR3 in DNA: TGTGCCAGCAGCCCCTGGGACGGAGAGACCCAGTACTTC.

The chain is built from TRBV7-2 and TRBJ2-1; the D is unclear. The V gene's germline CDR1 is SGHTA and CDR2 FQGNSA. With 4 bases removed from V and 1 base from J, the gap between germline ends came to 11 bases. The CDR3 is 15 residues long. The CDR3: CASSYVISSYNEQFF. Here the CDR3 DNA reads TGTGCCAGCAGCTACGTAATTTCTTCCTACAATGAGCAGTTCTTC.

The genes are TRBV9 and TRBJ2-5, with 7 positions matching TRBD1. The germline CDR1 and CDR2 sequences are SGDLS and YYNGEE. The junction had 12 bases not matched to a gene; V was cut back by 3 bases and J by 4 bases. CDR3 length equals 16 residues. The CDR3 region is CASSGKPGQYGETQYF. CDR3 sequence (DNA): TGTGCCAGCAGCGGAAAGCCGGGACAGTATGGAGAGACCCAGTACTTC.

The chain combines TRBV21-1 with TRBJ1-2; TRBD1 was called by the table and not checked on the DNA. TRBV21-1 is annotated as a pseudogene. The CDR3 totals 16 residues. In DNA, the CDR3 is TGTGCCAGCAGCAAATCTCCCCAGTGGCATAACTATGGCTACACCTTC. It encodes CASSKSPQWHNYGYTF.

The genes are TRBV30 and TRBJ2-5; TRBD2 matches at 10 bases. In germline, CDR1 is GTSNPN, CDR2 SVGIG (reference sequence). CDR3 length: 16 residues. V was pared by 6 bases and J by 5 bases, with 15 bases of the junction left unmatched. The CDR3: CACSPRSGGARETQYF. CDR3 bases: TGTGCCTGCTCACCGCGCAGCGGGGGGGCCAGGGAGACCCAGTACTTC. Full variable domain (rest looked up from reference TRBV30 and TRBJ2-5): SQTIHQWPATLVQPVGSPLSLECTVEGTSNPNLYWYRQAAGRGLQLLFYSVGIGQISSEVPQNLSASRPQDRQFILSSKKLLLSDSGFYLCACSPRSGGARETQYFGPGTRLLVL.

The rearrangement links TRBV10-3 to TRBJ2-1, with TRBD1 identical over 7 bases. Germline CDR1 is ENHRY and CDR2 is SYGVKD. The CDR3 is 13 amino acids. With V trimmed by 8 bases and J by 3 bases, 4 bases remained unmatched. The DNA of the CDR3 is TGTGCCATCCGGGCAGGGGGCTACAATGAGCAGTTCTTC. Its translation is CAIRAGGYNEQFF.

The chain carries TRBV5-4 and TRBJ1-6, with D perhaps TRBD1 (6 bases). The germline CDR1 and CDR2 sequences are SGHNT and YYREEE (reference sequence). Between the trimmed V and J ends, which lost 4 bases and 9 bases, there was a span of 17 bases. The CDR3 has 15 residues. The CDR3 region has the DNA TGTGCCAGCAGCCCTTACGGGGGGCTCGGTTCACCCCTCCACTTT. Protein product: CASSPYGGLGSPLHF. Variable domain in full (rest from reference TRBV5-4 and TRBJ1-6): ETGVTQSPTHLIKTRGQQVTLRCSSQSGHNTVSWYQQALGQGPQFIFQYYREEENGRGNFPPRFSGLQFPNYSSELNVNALELDDSALYLCASSPYGGLGSPLHFGNGTRLTVT.

This chain links TRBV19 with TRBJ1-5; TRBD1 is a possible D gene (5 bases). This CDR3 has 15 residues. Trimming took off 0 bases at V and 3 bases at J, with 9 bases between the two ends. Germline V lookup: CDR1 LNHDA, CDR2 SQIVND (reference sequence). DNA of the CDR3: TGTGCCAGTAGTATAGATCTGGGGGTCAATCAGCCCCAGCATTTT. Its protein product is CASSIDLGVNQPQHF.

The chain has TRBV19 and TRBJ1-1, with no clear D. The CDR3 is 11 amino acids. The V gene's germline CDR1 is LNHDA and CDR2 SQIVND (reference sequence). Trimming stripped 4 bases from V and 8 bases from J, with 8 bases between. The DNA of the CDR3 is TGTGCCAGTAGTACCGGGCCCGAAGCTTTCTTT. This translates into CASSTGPEAFF.

The genes are TRBV6-1 and TRBJ1-1, with a tentative D call TRBD1 (5 bases). Germline V gene data show CDR1 as MNHNS and CDR2 as SASEGT. The CDR3 has 13 amino acids. Trimming removed 1 base from V and 11 bases from J, with 14 bases in between. CDR3 nucleotide sequence: TGTGCCAGCAGTGAAGAAGTTGGGGGGACGGCTTTCTTT. Its translation is CASSEEVGGTAFF.

CDR3 nucleotide sequence: TGTGCCAGCACCCCTCCGGCAGGGATCTACAATGAGCAGTTCTTC. Translated, it gives CASTPPAGIYNEQFF. J is TRBJ2-1 and V is TRBV5-6; possibly TRBD1 for D (5 bases). Germline loops: CDR1 SGHDT, CDR2 YYEEEE. This CDR3 has 15 residues. The V end lost 6 bases, the J end lost 3 bases, and 16 bases lay between the germline ends.

The chain carries TRBV7-9 and TRBJ2-5; 7 bases fit TRBD1. The germline V gene has CDR1 SEHNR and CDR2 FQNEAQ (reference sequence). V trimming: 10 bases; J trimming: 1 base; junction bases outside the gene matches: 12. The CDR3 is 15 residues long. CDR3 region: CATGDSRTGQETQYF. In DNA, the CDR3 is TGTGCCACCGGGGACAGTCGGACTGGCCAAGAGACCCAGTACTTC.

V and J are TRBV9 and TRBJ2-3; 8 bases are shared with TRBD2. CDR3 length equals 19 residues. Germline lookup yields CDR1 SGDLS and CDR2 YYNGEE. Trimming took 0 bases from V and 0 from J; bases not matched to a gene: 12. The DNA for the CDR3 is TGTGCCAGCAGCGTAGGAGGGCGCAGCGGGGGACTCAGCACAGATACGCAGTATTTT. Translated, it gives CASSVGGRSGGLSTDTQYF. The full variable domain, completed using reference TRBV9 and TRBJ2-3, is DSGVTQTPKHLITATGQRVTLRCSPRSGDLSVYWYQQSLDQGLQFLIQYYNGEERAKGNILERFSAQQFPDLHSELNLSSLELGDSALYFCASSVGGRSGGLSTDTQYFGPGTRLTVL.

This sequence joins TRBV29-1 and TRBJ2-7; TRBD1 agrees at 9 bases. Germline CDR1 is SQVTM and CDR2 is ANQGSEA. The CDR3 is made up of 15 amino acids. Germline trimming cut 2 bases from V and 0 bases from J; bases unmatched to any gene: 5. CDR3 sequence (DNA): TGCAGCGTTGAACCGGGGACAGGGAGCTCCTACGAGCAGTACTTC. It specifies CSVEPGTGSSYEQYF.

The table lists this clone with a few counts. This rearrangement joins TRBV15 to TRBJ1-3, with a weak D call TRBD1 (5 bases). The germline V and J ends were trimmed by 2 bases and 11 bases, with 7 bases remaining between them. The CDR3 is made up of 11 amino acids. Germline V gene sequence: CDR1 LNHNV, CDR2 YYDKDF (reference sequence). The CDR3 nucleotides are TGTGCCACCAGCAGAAGAGGGGCCATATATTTT. Protein: CATSRRGAIYF.

This chain links TRBV5-1 with TRBJ2-5; perhaps TRBD1 as D (6 bases). Germline CDR1 and CDR2: SGHRS and YFSETQ. The CDR3 has 14 residues. V lost 1 base to trimming and J lost 4 bases, with 11 bases between them. The CDR3 nucleotides read TGCGCCAGCAGCTTGCAGGGGCGCGGAGAGACCCAGTACTTC. Residues: CASSLQGRGETQYF.

The chain uses TRBV7-9 and TRBJ2-5; D gene unclear. Germline-derived CDR1 and CDR2 are SEHNR and FQNEAQ (reference sequence). Between the trimmed V and J ends, which lost 0 bases and 2 bases, there was a span of 10 bases. This CDR3 comprises 15 residues. The CDR3 nucleotides read TGTGCCAGCAGCTTAGCGGATGTGAAACAAGAGACCCAGTACTTC. Protein sequence: CASSLADVKQETQYF.